This T cell receptor (beta chain) is drawn from a study of shared clonotypes between healthy human individuals. Deep-level assay runs were performed. Several immunoSEQ plates received, in even portions, the genomic DNA of each subset. Loaded into unsorted PBMC replicate PCRs was 300 ng DNA, about 30,000 T cell genomes. The protocol was immunoSEQ multiplex PCR, while the TCRdb copy is restricted to in-frame clones and leaves out a portion. The data show about half a million clones, almost 80% seen once. Germline V gives CDR1 MGHRA, CDR2 YSYEKL. There are 14 residues in the CDR3. Trimming removed 5 bases from V and 2 bases from J; junction bases left unmatched: 2. A note on this clone: The antigen remains undetermined.

Study results and caveats: It was the few donors that limited the genetic and exposure-history diversity represented.

The receptor was derived from a woman in her thirties or forties in good health. Some clones in this sample may be carry-over from other donors' samples. This chain joins TRBV4-1 and TRBJ2-4; the match to TRBD2 covers 8 bases. The sequenced sample was PBMCs. The CDR3 loop reads CASSGGRSKNIQYF. CDR3 bases: TGCGCCAGCAGCGGCGGGAGGTCCAAAAACATTCAGTACTTC.